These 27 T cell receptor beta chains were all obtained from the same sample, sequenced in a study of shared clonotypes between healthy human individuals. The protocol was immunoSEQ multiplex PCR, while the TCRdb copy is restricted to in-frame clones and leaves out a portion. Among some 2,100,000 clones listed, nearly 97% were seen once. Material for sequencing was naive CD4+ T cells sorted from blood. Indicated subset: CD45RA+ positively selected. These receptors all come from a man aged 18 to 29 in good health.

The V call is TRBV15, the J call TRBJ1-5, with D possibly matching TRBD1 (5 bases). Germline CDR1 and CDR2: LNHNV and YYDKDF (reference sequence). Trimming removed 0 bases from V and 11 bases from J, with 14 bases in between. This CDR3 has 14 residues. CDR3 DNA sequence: TGTGCCACCAGCAGAGATCGGGGCGGAAGAGCCCAGCATTTT. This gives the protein CATSRDRGGRAQHF.

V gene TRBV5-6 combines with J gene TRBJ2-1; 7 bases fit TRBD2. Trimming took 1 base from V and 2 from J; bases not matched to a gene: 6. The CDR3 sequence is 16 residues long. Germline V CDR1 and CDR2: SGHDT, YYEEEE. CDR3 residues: CASSLLASGTYNEQFF. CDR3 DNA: TGTGCCAGCAGCTTGCTCGCTAGCGGTACCTACAATGAGCAGTTCTTC.

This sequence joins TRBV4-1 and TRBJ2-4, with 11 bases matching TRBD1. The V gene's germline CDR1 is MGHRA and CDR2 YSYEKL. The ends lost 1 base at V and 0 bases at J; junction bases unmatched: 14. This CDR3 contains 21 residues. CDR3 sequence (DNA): TGCGCCAGCAGCCAAGTGGAATCGGGACAGGGGGGATATTTAGCCAAAAACATTCAGTACTTC. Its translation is CASSQVESGQGGYLAKNIQYF.

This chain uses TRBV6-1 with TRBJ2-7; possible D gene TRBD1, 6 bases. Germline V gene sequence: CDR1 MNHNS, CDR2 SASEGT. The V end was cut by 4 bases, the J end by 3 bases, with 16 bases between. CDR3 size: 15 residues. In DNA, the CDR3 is TGTGCCAGCAGTGCCGGGACAACCCCCTACTACGAGCAGTACTTC. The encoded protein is CASSAGTTPYYEQYF.

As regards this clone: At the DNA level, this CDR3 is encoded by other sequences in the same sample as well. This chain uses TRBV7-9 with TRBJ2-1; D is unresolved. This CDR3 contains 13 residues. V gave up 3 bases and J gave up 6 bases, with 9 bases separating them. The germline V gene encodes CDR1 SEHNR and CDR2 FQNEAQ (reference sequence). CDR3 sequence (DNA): TGTGCCAGCAGCTTTTTAGGTGGCAATGAGCAGTTCTTC. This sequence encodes CASSFLGGNEQFF.

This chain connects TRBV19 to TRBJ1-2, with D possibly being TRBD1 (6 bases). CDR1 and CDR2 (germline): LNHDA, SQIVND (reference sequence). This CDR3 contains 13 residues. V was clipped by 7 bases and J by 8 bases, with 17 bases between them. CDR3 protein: CASTPQGTGGYTF. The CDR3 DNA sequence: TGTGCCAGTACCCCACAGGGAACGGGCGGCTACACCTTC.

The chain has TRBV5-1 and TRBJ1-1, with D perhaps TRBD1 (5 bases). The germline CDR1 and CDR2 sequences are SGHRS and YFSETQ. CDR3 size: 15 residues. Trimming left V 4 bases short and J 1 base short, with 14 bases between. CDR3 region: CASSRERGGNTEAFF. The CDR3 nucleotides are TGCGCCAGCAGCCGGGAGAGGGGCGGGAACACTGAAGCTTTCTTT.

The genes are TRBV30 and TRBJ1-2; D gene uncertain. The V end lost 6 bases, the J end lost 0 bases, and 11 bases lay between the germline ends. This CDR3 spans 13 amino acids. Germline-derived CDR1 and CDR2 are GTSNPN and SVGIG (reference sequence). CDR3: CACNSKSNYGYTF. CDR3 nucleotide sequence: TGTGCCTGCAACAGCAAATCTAACTATGGCTACACCTTC.

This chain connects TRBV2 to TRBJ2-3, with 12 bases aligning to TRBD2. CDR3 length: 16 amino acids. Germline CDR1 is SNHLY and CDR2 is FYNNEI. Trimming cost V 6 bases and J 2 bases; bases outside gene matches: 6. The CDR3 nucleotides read TGTGCCAGCAGCACCCGGACTAGCGGGGACACAGATACGCAGTATTTT. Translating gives CASSTRTSGDTDTQYF.

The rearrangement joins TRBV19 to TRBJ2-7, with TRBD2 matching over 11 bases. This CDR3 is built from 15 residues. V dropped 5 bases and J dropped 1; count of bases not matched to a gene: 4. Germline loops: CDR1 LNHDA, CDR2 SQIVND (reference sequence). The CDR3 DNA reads TGTGCCAGTAGTGTCGCTAGCGGGAGGTCCTACGAGCAGTACTTC. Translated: CASSVASGRSYEQYF.

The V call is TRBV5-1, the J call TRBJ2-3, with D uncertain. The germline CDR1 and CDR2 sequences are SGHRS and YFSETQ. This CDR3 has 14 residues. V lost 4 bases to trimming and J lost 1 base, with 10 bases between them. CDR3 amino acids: CASSLTTGTDTQYF. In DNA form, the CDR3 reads TGCGCCAGCAGCCTGACGACGGGCACAGATACGCAGTATTTT. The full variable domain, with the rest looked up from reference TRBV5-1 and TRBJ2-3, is KAGVTQTPRYLIKTRGQQVTLSCSPISGHRSVSWYQQTPGQGLQFLFEYFSETQRNKGNFPGRFSGRQFSNSRSEMNVSTLELGDSALYLCASSLTTGTDTQYFGPGTRLTVL.

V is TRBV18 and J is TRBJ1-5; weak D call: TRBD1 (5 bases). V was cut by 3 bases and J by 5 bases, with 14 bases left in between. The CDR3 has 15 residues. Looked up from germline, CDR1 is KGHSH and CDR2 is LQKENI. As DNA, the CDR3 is TGTGCCAGCTCACCTCTCGGGGGTACGGATCAGCCCCAGCATTTT. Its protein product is CASSPLGGTDQPQHF.

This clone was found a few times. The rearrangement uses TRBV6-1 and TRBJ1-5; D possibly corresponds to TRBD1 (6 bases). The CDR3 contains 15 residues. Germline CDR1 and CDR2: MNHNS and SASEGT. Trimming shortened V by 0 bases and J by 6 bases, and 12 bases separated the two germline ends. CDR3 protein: CASSEATQGLQPQHF. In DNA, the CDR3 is TGTGCCAGCAGTGAAGCCACGCAGGGGCTTCAGCCCCAGCATTTT.

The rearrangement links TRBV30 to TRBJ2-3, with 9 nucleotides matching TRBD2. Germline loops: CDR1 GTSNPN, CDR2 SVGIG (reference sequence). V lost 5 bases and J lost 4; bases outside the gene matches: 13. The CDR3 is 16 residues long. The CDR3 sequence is CAWEGQLAGSPDTQYF. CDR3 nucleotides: TGTGCCTGGGAGGGACAGCTAGCGGGAAGTCCAGATACGCAGTATTTT.

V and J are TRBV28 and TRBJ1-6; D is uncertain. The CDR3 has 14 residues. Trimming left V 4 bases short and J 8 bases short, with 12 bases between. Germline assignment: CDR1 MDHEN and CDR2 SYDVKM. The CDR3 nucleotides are TGTGCCAGCAGTTCCCGGACCGTCGATTCACCCCTCCACTTT. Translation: CASSSRTVDSPLHF.

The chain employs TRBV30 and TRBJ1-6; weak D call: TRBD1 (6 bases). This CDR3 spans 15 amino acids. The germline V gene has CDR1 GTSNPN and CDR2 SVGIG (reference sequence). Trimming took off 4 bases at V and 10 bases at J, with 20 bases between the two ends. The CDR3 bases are TGTGCCTGGACCTTAAAGGCAGGGGTATCCTCACCCCTCCACTTT. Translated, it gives CAWTLKAGVSSPLHF.

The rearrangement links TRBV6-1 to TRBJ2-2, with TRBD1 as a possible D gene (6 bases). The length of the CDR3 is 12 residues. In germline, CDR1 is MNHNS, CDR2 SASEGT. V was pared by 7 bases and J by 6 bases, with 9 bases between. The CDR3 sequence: CASIEGAGELFF. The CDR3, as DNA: TGTGCCAGCATAGAGGGGGCCGGGGAGCTGTTTTTT.

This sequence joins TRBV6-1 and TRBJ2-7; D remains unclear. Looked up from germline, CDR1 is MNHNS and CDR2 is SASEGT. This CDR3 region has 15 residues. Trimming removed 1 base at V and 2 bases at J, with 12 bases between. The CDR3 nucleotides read TGTGCCAGCAGTGAAGGGGCACCGGCGGCCTACGAGCAGTACTTC. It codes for CASSEGAPAAYEQYF.

CDR3 region: CASSPLGTSGSIGQYF. Written as DNA, the CDR3 is TGTGCCAGCTCACCCCTTGGAACTAGCGGGAGTATAGGGCAGTACTTC. This sequence joins TRBV18 and TRBJ2-7, with 11 nucleotides matching TRBD2. V dropped 3 bases and J dropped 9; count of bases not matched to a gene: 13. The CDR3 is made up of 16 amino acids. Germline-derived CDR1 and CDR2 are KGHSH and LQKENI.

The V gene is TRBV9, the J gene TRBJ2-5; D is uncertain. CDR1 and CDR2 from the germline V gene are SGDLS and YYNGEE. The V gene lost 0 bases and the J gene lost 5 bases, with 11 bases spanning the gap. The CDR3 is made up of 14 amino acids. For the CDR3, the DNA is TGTGCCAGCAGCGTAGCTACTAAAGGCGAGACCCAGTACTTC. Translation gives CASSVATKGETQYF.

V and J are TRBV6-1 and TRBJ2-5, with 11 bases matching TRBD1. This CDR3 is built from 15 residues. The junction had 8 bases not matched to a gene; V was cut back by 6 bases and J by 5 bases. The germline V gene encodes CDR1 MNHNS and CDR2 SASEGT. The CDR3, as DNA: TGTGCCAGCAGGGGCGGACAGGGGGCCGAGGAGACCCAGTACTTC. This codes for CASRGGQGAEETQYF.

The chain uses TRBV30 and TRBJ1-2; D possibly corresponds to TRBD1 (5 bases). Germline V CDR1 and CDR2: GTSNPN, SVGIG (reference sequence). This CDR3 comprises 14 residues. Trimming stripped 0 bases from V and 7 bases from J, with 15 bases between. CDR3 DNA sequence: TGTGCCTGGAGTGTTCGTCCAGGGAGCCTTGGCTACACCTTC. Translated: CAWSVRPGSLGYTF.

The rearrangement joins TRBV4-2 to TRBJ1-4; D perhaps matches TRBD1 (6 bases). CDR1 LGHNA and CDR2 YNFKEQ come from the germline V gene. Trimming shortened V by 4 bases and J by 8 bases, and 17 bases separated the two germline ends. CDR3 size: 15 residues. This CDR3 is CASSLNRGSEEKLFF. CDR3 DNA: TGTGCCAGCAGCCTCAATAGGGGGTCTGAGGAAAAACTGTTTTTT.

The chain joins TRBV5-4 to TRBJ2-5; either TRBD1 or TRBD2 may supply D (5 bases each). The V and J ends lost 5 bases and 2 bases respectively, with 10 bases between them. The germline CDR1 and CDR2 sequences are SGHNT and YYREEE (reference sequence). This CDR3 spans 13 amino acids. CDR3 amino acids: CASRWDQQETQYF. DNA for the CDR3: TGTGCCAGCAGGTGGGACCAACAAGAGACCCAGTACTTC.

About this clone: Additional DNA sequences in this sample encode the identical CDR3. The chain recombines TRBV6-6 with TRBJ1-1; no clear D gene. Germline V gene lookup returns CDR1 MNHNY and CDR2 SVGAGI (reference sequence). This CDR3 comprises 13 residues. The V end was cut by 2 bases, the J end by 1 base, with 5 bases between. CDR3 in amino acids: CASSYLENTEAFF. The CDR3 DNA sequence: TGTGCCAGCAGTTACCTAGAGAACACTGAAGCTTTCTTT.

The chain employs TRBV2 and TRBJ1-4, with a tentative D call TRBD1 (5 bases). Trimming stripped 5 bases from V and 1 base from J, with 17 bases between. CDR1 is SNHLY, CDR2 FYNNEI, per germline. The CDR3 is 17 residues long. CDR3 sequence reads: CASSPNQAGETNEKLFF. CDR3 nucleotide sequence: TGTGCCAGCAGTCCCAATCAAGCGGGGGAAACTAATGAAAAACTGTTTTTT.

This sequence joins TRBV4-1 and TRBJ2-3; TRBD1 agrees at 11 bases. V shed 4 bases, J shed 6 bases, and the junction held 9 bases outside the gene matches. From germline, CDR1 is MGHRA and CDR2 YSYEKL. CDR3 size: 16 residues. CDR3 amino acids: CASSRRDRGSADTQYF. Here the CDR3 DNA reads TGCGCCAGCAGCCGCCGGGACAGGGGGTCGGCTGATACGCAGTATTTT.